These 27 T cell receptor beta chains were all obtained from the same sample, sequenced in a study of vaccination and CD4 T cells after COVID-19. These receptors' targets are unknown. Treatment here: roughly ten-day PBMC culture with coronavirus spike peptide pools or control peptides (ViraFEST assay). The Oncomine TCR Beta short-read assay sequenced DNA from cultured CD4+ T cells. TCRdb independently ran MiXCR on the PCR reads; one entry per CDR3 protein. The table records under 20,000 distinct CDR3 sequences, around 80% of them present only once. The sample consisted of CD4+ T cells from blood, cultured in vitro, taken after SARS-CoV-2 vaccination. These TCRs come from a human donor who received a COVID-19 vaccine.

The table lists this clonotype with a few counts. The rearrangement uses TRBV24-1 and TRBJ2-5; TRBD2 agrees at 15 bases. This CDR3 spans 17 amino acids. V shed 3 bases and J 1 base; nucleotides not matched to a gene: 2. Germline V CDR1 and CDR2: KGHDR, SFDVKD. The CDR3, as DNA: TGTGCCACCAGTGATGGACTAGCGGGGGGGGTCCAAGAGACCCAGTACTTC. This gives the protein CATSDGLAGGVQETQYF.

CDR3 DNA: TGTGCCAGCAGCTTGTTAGCGGGGGGAGAGACCCAGTACTTC. This translates into CASSLLAGGETQYF. The V and J genes are TRBV5-4 and TRBJ2-5, with TRBD2 matching 10 bases. In germline, CDR1 is SGHNT, CDR2 YYREEE (reference sequence). V trimming: 1 base; J trimming: 4 bases; junction bases outside the gene matches: 1. The CDR3 length is 14 residues.

The chain uses TRBV7-9 and TRBJ2-7, with 7 bases lining up with TRBD1. The CDR3 is made up of 15 amino acids. The germline gives CDR1 SEHNR, CDR2 FQNEAQ (reference sequence). V trimming: 5 bases; J trimming: 3 bases; junction bases outside the gene matches: 10. The CDR3 DNA follows: TGTGCCAGCAGCCTGGGACAGTCCCTTTACTACGAGCAGTACTTC. This sequence encodes CASSLGQSLYYEQYF.

A single count supports this clonotype. The chain combines TRBV6-1 with TRBJ2-7, with D uncertain. V was clipped by 6 bases and J by 9 bases, with 12 bases between them. The CDR3 runs to 11 residues. The V gene's germline CDR1 is MNHNS and CDR2 SASEGT. CDR3 sequence: CASRPPRGQYF. CDR3 nucleotide sequence: TGTGCCAGCAGACCCCCTAGAGGGCAGTACTTC.

This chain links TRBV30 with TRBJ1-2, with 7 nucleotides matching TRBD1. This CDR3 has 13 amino acids. The V gene's germline CDR1 is GTSNPN and CDR2 SVGIG (reference sequence). With V trimmed by 5 bases and J by 7 bases, 10 bases remained unmatched. The CDR3 nucleotides read TGTGCCTGGCTTACAGGGGCGTTTTCTGGCTACACCTTC. Amino acids: CAWLTGAFSGYTF.

The gene calls are TRBV7-7 and TRBJ2-1; D is unclear. CDR1 SSHAT and CDR2 FNYEAQ come from the germline V gene (reference sequence). V was cut by 6 bases and J by 9 bases, with 12 bases left in between. The CDR3 has 12 residues. CDR3 residues: CASSSSDGEQFF. The CDR3 region has the DNA TGTGCCAGCAGTTCATCTGATGGTGAGCAGTTCTTC.

The chain couples TRBV10-3 to TRBJ1-2; D uncertain. Germline CDR1 is ENHRY and CDR2 is SYGVKD. V was clipped by 6 bases and J by 0 bases, with 11 bases between them. The CDR3 has 14 amino acids. CDR3 DNA sequence: TGTGCCATCAGAGGGTCTTCCGCTAACTATGGCTACACCTTC. It translates to CAIRGSSANYGYTF.

The chain combines TRBV6-1 with TRBJ1-1; D unresolved. Germline lookup yields CDR1 MNHNS and CDR2 SASEGT. Trimming removed 6 bases from V and 0 bases from J, with 11 bases in between. There are 14 residues in the CDR3. CDR3 nucleotides: TGTGCCAGCAGCGGACGGGAGATGAACACTGAAGCTTTCTTT. Protein: CASSGREMNTEAFF.

V and J are TRBV7-2 and TRBJ1-1; D gene uncertain. The germline CDR1 and CDR2 sequences are SGHTA and FQGNSA. The ends were cut back, 5 bases at V and 4 bases at J, with 17 bases in the middle. The CDR3 has 15 amino acids. CDR3 DNA sequence: TGTGCCAGCAGCCCACCAAAAGAATCATTCACTGAAGCTTTCTTT. Amino acid sequence: CASSPPKESFTEAFF.

The chain carries TRBV11-2 and TRBJ2-5; 7 bases agree with TRBD1. Germline trimming cut 3 bases from V and 4 bases from J; bases unmatched to any gene: 11. The CDR3 is 16 residues long. The germline CDR1 and CDR2 sequences are SGHAT and FQNNGV. The CDR3 DNA reads as TGTGCCAGCAGCTTGAACAGGGGAAATTCAGGAGAGACCCAGTACTTC. This gives the protein CASSLNRGNSGETQYF.

The gene calls are TRBV24-1 and TRBJ2-2; perhaps TRBD1 as D (7 bases). The ends were cut back, 0 bases at V and 1 base at J, with 11 bases in the middle. The CDR3 totals 17 residues. Germline V gene sequence: CDR1 KGHDR, CDR2 SFDVKD. DNA of the CDR3: TGTGCCACCAGTGATTTGTGGCAGGGGGGGAACACCGGGGAGCTGTTTTTT. It yields the protein CATSDLWQGGNTGELFF.

The gene calls are TRBV24-1 and TRBJ1-1; D is ambiguous. V shed 4 bases and J shed 11 bases, with 16 bases lying between them. CDR3 length: 13 residues. The germline gives CDR1 KGHDR, CDR2 SFDVKD. The CDR3 here is CATSDLTAGRAFF. The CDR3 DNA follows: TGTGCCACCAGTGACCTGACTGCGGGCAGGGCTTTCTTT.

This clonotype was detected only once. The J gene is TRBJ2-1, the V gene TRBV19, with no clear D. The CDR3 loop spans 16 amino acids. The germline CDR1 and CDR2 sequences are LNHDA and SQIVND (reference sequence). Deletions cut 4 bases from V and 3 bases from J, with 16 bases between. The CDR3, as DNA: TGTGCCAGTAGTACCACAACTACCCCCTTCTACAATGAGCAGTTCTTC. It encodes CASSTTTTPFYNEQFF.

This clonotype was counted between two and nine times. The chain combines TRBV12-3 or TRBV12-4 with TRBJ2-1; D not certain. The V gene lost 6 bases and the J gene lost 0 bases, with 12 bases spanning the gap. The CDR3 runs 15 residues. DNA of the CDR3: TGTGCCAGCAGCGATAGAGGTTTCTCCTACAATGAGCAGTTCTTC. Its protein product is CASSDRGFSYNEQFF.

The chain joins TRBV6-4 to TRBJ1-5; 11 bases map to TRBD1. This CDR3 contains 17 residues. Per germline, CDR1 MRHNA and CDR2 SNTAGT. Losses at the gene ends were 2 bases for V and 4 bases for J; bases not matched to a gene: 7. CDR3 coding DNA: TGTGCCAGCAGTGACACGTCCCGGGACAGGGGGAATCAGCCCCAGCATTTT. Translated: CASSDTSRDRGNQPQHF.

The gene calls are TRBV30 and TRBJ1-2; 7 positions match TRBD1. V dropped 5 bases and J dropped 8; count of bases not matched to a gene: 8. There are 12 residues in the CDR3. Per germline, CDR1 GTSNPN and CDR2 SVGIG (reference sequence). DNA of the CDR3: TGTGCCTGGGACAGGGCCCGTTGGGGCTACACCTTC. Its protein product is CAWDRARWGYTF.

The chain is built from TRBV10-3 and TRBJ2-5; TRBD2 aligns across 7 bases. Germline loops: CDR1 ENHRY, CDR2 SYGVKD. The CDR3 has 13 amino acids. Unmatched junction bases numbered 6, after V lost 8 bases and J lost 3 bases. CDR3 nucleotides: TGTGCCATCTCAGCGGGGCAGGAAGAGACCCAGTACTTC. Translated, it gives CAISAGQEETQYF.

The chain has TRBV2 and TRBJ1-2; no clear D. Trimming pared 8 bases from V and 1 base from J, leaving 14 bases between. The CDR3 is made up of 14 amino acids. Germline loops: CDR1 SNHLY, CDR2 FYNNEI. CDR3 amino acids: CASQGPLNNYGYTF. In nucleotides, the CDR3 is TGTGCCAGCCAAGGGCCTCTAAATAACTATGGCTACACCTTC.

The V gene is TRBV7-8, the J gene TRBJ2-3, with 9 bases identical to TRBD2. The CDR3 has 17 amino acids. Germline assignment: CDR1 SGHVS and CDR2 FQNEAQ. The J segment lost 4 bases and the V segment lost 1 base, leaving 9 bases of the junction unmatched. The chain's CDR3 is CASSLGSGRGGADTQYF. CDR3 nucleotide sequence: TGTGCCAGCAGCTTAGGTTCGGGGCGGGGGGGTGCAGATACGCAGTATTTT.

About this clonotype itself: One junction end does not reproduce the germline sequence, and a read error may be involved. This sequence joins TRBV6-1 and TRBJ1-2; 7 nucleotides agree with TRBD1. The CDR3 has 15 residues. Per the germline V gene, CDR1 is MNHNS and CDR2 is SASEGT. The CDR3, as DNA: TGTGCCATCAGTGGTTCCGGGACAGCAATTTATGGCTACACCTTC. It translates to CAISGSGTAIYGYTF.

The chain uses TRBV27 and TRBJ1-6; D is perhaps TRBD1 (6 bases). The CDR3 contains 15 residues. V lost 5 bases and J 2 bases, leaving 10 bases between the germline ends. The germline V gene has CDR1 MNHEY and CDR2 SMNVEV (reference sequence). The DNA for the CDR3 is TGTGCCAGCAGTAGCGGGGGCGCCTATAATTCACCCCTCCACTTT. Its protein is CASSSGGAYNSPLHF.

V and J are TRBV29-1 and TRBJ2-3; D is unclear. Germline V gene lookup returns CDR1 SQVTM and CDR2 ANQGSEA. With 6 bases removed from V and 1 base from J, the gap between germline ends came to 2 bases. This CDR3 is 10 amino acids long. The CDR3 loop is CSVGTDTQYF. The CDR3 region has the DNA TGCAGCGTAGGCACAGATACGCAGTATTTT.

The V gene is TRBV19, the J gene TRBJ2-2; 12 nucleotides agree with TRBD1. Looked up from germline, CDR1 is LNHDA and CDR2 is SQIVND (reference sequence). The CDR3 consists of 16 residues. V gave up 3 bases and J gave up 6 bases; unmatched junction bases: 5. CDR3 sequence reads: CASSILGTGGPGELFF. The CDR3, as DNA: TGTGCCAGTAGTATCTTAGGGACAGGGGGCCCCGGGGAGCTGTTTTTT.

This clonotype was counted once. The rearrangement uses TRBV6-1 and TRBJ1-1; a weak D match, TRBD1 (6 bases). This CDR3 spans 15 amino acids. Deletions cut 4 bases from V and 0 bases from J, with 12 bases between. Germline CDR1 is MNHNS and CDR2 is SASEGT. The CDR3 protein is CASSADRNMNTEAFF. In DNA form, the CDR3 reads TGTGCCAGCAGTGCGGACAGAAATATGAACACTGAAGCTTTCTTT.

The V and J genes are TRBV5-1 and TRBJ2-5; 8 nucleotides match TRBD2. This CDR3 is 16 amino acids long. Germline V CDR1 and CDR2: SGHRS, YFSETQ. J lost 5 bases, V lost 1 base, and 10 bases had no gene match. The CDR3: CASSLSPSGGGETQYF. In nucleotides, the CDR3 is TGCGCCAGCAGCTTGTCGCCCAGCGGGGGCGGGGAGACCCAGTACTTC. The full variable domain, rest sourced from reference TRBV5-1 and TRBJ2-5, is KAGVTQTPRYLIKTRGQQVTLSCSPISGHRSVSWYQQTPGQGLQFLFEYFSETQRNKGNFPGRFSGRQFSNSRSEMNVSTLELGDSALYLCASSLSPSGGGETQYFGPGTRLLVL.

This chain uses TRBV7-9 with TRBJ2-7; 7 positions agree with TRBD1. Germline V gene lookup returns CDR1 SEHNR and CDR2 FQNEAQ (reference sequence). The CDR3 totals 12 residues. The junction had 5 bases not matched to a gene; V was cut back by 5 bases and J by 7 bases. As DNA, the CDR3 is TGTGCCAGCAGCAGACAGGGTTGGGAGCAGTACTTC. It encodes CASSRQGWEQYF.

V usage is TRBV19 and J usage is TRBJ1-5; no clear D gene. The CDR3 contains 18 residues. The V and J ends lost 1 base and 0 bases respectively, with 16 bases between them. Germline V gene data show CDR1 as LNHDA and CDR2 as SQIVND (reference sequence). DNA of the CDR3: TGTGCCAGTAGTATAGGACACGGCGGGAGTTTTAGCAATCAGCCCCAGCATTTT. Translated, it gives CASSIGHGGSFSNQPQHF.